This T cell receptor (beta chain) is drawn from a study of response to subunit inactivated influenza vaccine. MiXCR, applied by TCRdb to the RT-PCR reads, yields one record per CDR3 protein. This table holds hundreds of thousands of distinct CDR3 sequences, 7.6% found once. This clonotype was observed a handful of times. Its cognate antigen is unknown. General observations from the study: New T cells are recruited in small numbers by each seasonal influenza vaccination, according to the authors' suggestion.

The TCR comes from a man between 50 and 75 years old who received an inactivated influenza vaccine. Sequencing was performed on PBMCs from blood, taken 23 months after vaccination.

The CDR3 coding sequence is TGTGCCAGCAGCTTAACGCTTAGCGGGAGCGGCACAGATACGCAGTATTTT. This codes for CASSLTLSGSGTDTQYF. The chain couples TRBV7-3 to TRBJ2-3, with TRBD2 identical over 9 bases. The CDR3 spans 17 residues. The V and J ends lost 0 bases and 1 base, in that order; junction bases with no gene match: 5. Per the germline V gene, CDR1 is SGHTA and CDR2 is FQGTGA.